These 10 T cell receptor beta chains were sequenced from one sample in a study of blood T cell repertoires in COVID-19. Here immunoSEQ multiplex PCR was the method, and the copy in TCRdb shows in-frame clones only, minus some. The sample consists of about 170,000 clones, roughly 80% of them appearing once. The sequenced sample was peripheral blood. Receptors originate from a woman aged 80 or over with acute or convalescent COVID-19.

The rearrangement uses TRBV30 and TRBJ1-2; D perhaps matches TRBD1 (5 bases). The ends were cut back, 0 bases at V and 0 bases at J, with 5 bases in the middle. The CDR3 runs to 13 residues. Germline CDR1 GTSNPN, CDR2 SVGIG (reference sequence). The CDR3 DNA follows: TGTGCCTGGAGTGTAGGGGCTAACTATGGCTACACCTTC. The encoded protein is CAWSVGANYGYTF.

This rearrangement joins TRBV7-8 to TRBJ1-5, with TRBD1 matching 7 bases. Unmatched junction bases numbered 10, after V lost 4 bases and J lost 4 bases. CDR3 size: 16 residues. Germline CDR1 SGHVS, CDR2 FQNEAQ. Here the CDR3 DNA reads TGTGCCAGCAGCTCGGAAGGGGGCACCTTGAATCAGCCCCAGCATTTT. Protein sequence: CASSSEGGTLNQPQHF.

The J gene is TRBJ2-1, the V gene TRBV2, with 9 bases aligning to TRBD2. CDR1 is SNHLY and CDR2 is FYNNEI in the germline V gene. This CDR3 is built from 14 residues. The V segment lost 8 bases and the J segment 8 bases; nucleotides outside the gene matches: 10. The CDR3 DNA reads as TGTGCCAGCCCCGGGGCGGGAGGGCCTTATGAGCAGTTCTTC. Protein sequence: CASPGAGGPYEQFF. The whole variable domain, filled in from reference TRBV2 and TRBJ2-1, reads EPEVTQTPSHQVTQMGQEVILRCVPISNHLYFYWYRQILGQKVEFLVSFYNNEISEKSEIFDDQFSVERPDGSNFTLKIRSTKLEDSAMYFCASPGAGGPYEQFFGPGTRLTVL.

V usage is TRBV5-4 and J usage is TRBJ1-2, with a possible D match to TRBD1 (6 bases). Germline CDR1 is SGHNT and CDR2 is YYREEE (reference sequence). With 0 bases removed from V and 2 bases from J, the gap between germline ends came to 11 bases. The CDR3 has 15 amino acids. For the CDR3, the DNA is TGTGCCAGCAGCTTGGACAGGGTTATAAACTATGGCTACACCTTC. Translated: CASSLDRVINYGYTF.

This clone was detected once. Additional DNA sequences in this sample encode the identical CDR3. The V call is TRBV5-4, the J call TRBJ1-3; tentative D call: TRBD1 (5 bases). The CDR3 is 16 residues long. The V end was cut by 0 bases, the J end by 1 base, with 11 bases between. Germline V gene sequence: CDR1 SGHNT, CDR2 YYREEE (reference sequence). CDR3 DNA sequence: TGTGCCAGCAGCTTGGGGGGGGGTGCTTCTGGAAACACCATATATTTT. Amino acid sequence: CASSLGGGASGNTIYF. The variable domain in full, with the rest retrieved from reference TRBV5-4 and TRBJ1-3, is ETGVTQSPTHLIKTRGQQVTLRCSSQSGHNTVSWYQQALGQGPQFIFQYYREEENGRGNFPPRFSGLQFPNYSSELNVNALELDDSALYLCASSLGGGASGNTIYFGEGSWLTVV.

V gene TRBV12-3 or TRBV12-4 combines with J gene TRBJ1-5; 7 positions match TRBD1. This CDR3 comprises 13 residues. After removal of 7 bases from V and 6 bases from J, the junction contained 6 bases not matched to a gene. The CDR3 bases are TGTGCCAGCAACAGGGGTAAGGGTCAGCCCCAGCATTTT. Protein sequence: CASNRGKGQPQHF.

The chain links TRBV28 to TRBJ2-1, with 9 bases identical to TRBD1. The ends lost 4 bases at V and 6 bases at J; junction bases unmatched: 7. CDR1 and CDR2 from the germline V gene are MDHEN and SYDVKM. CDR3 length: 15 amino acids. In nucleotides, the CDR3 is TGTGCCAGCAGTTCCTGGACAGGGGAGGTCAATGAGCAGTTCTTC. It encodes CASSSWTGEVNEQFF. Looking up the rest from reference TRBV28 and TRBJ2-1 gives the full variable domain: DVKVTQSSRYLVKRTGEKVFLECVQDMDHENMFWYRQDPGLGLRLIYFSYDVKMKEKGDIPEGYSVSREKKERFSLILESASTNQTSMYLCASSSWTGEVNEQFFGPGTRLTVL.

This rearrangement joins TRBV7-2 to TRBJ2-7; 7 nucleotides line up with TRBD1. Germline V gene sequence: CDR1 SGHTA, CDR2 FQGNSA. V shed 5 bases and J 2 bases; nucleotides not matched to a gene: 9. This CDR3 contains 15 residues. CDR3 region: CASSPRGQVAYEQYF. The CDR3 bases are TGTGCCAGCAGCCCCCGAGGACAGGTTGCCTACGAGCAGTACTTC.

This chain links TRBV15 with TRBJ2-7; possible D gene TRBD1, 6 bases. Germline lookup yields CDR1 LNHNV and CDR2 YYDKDF (reference sequence). This CDR3 is 19 amino acids long. V was shortened by 2 bases and J by 3 bases, with 26 bases between the two germline ends. CDR3 sequence (DNA): TGTGCCACCAGCAGATTACAACCAAAAGCAGCCGAGGGGGTCTACGAGCAGTACTTC. Its translation is CATSRLQPKAAEGVYEQYF.

The chain joins TRBV27 to TRBJ1-2; 8 bases line up with TRBD1. V lost 9 bases to trimming and J lost 2 bases; unmatched junction nucleotides: 2. CDR3 length equals 12 residues. Germline CDR1 and CDR2: MNHEY and SMNVEV (reference sequence). CDR3 region: CASRQGNYGYTF. CDR3 DNA sequence: TGTGCCAGTCGACAGGGGAACTATGGCTACACCTTC.